What follows are 15 T cell receptor beta chains derived from one specimen sequenced in a study of blood T cells in healthy people across ages (dated by TCRdb to about 2015). Libraries came from 5' RACE. The data were produced on an Illumina HiSeq 2500. The second PCR ran for roughly 7 to 11 cycles and used a J-beta primer mix along with a sample-barcoded 5' primer. Using fastp trimming at Q25 and MiXCR clonotype assembly, TCRdb reanalyzed the public sequencing data and kept in-frame beta chains. Identical CDR3 protein sequences are pooled into one entry, listed with their most common genes and DNA. Across this sample there are more than 800,000 distinct CDR3 sequences, with about 30% seen only once. In total, the top ten clones hold around 16% of the sample. Input material: blood. These receptors originate from a woman aged 80 or older in good health.

This clonotype was picked up a small number of times. The chain carries TRBV12-3 or TRBV12-4 and TRBJ1-1; D is unresolved. Trimming removed 8 bases at V and 0 bases at J, with 16 bases between. The CDR3 loop spans 15 amino acids. The CDR3 region is CASALSYSLNTEAFF. In nucleotides, the CDR3 is TGTGCCAGCGCCCTCTCGTACAGCCTGAACACTGAAGCTTTCTTT.

This clonotype came up many times. The rearrangement links TRBV6-5 to TRBJ1-4, with D uncertain. CDR3 length equals 14 residues. The ends were cut back, 6 bases at V and 4 bases at J, with 12 bases in the middle. CDR1 MNHEY and CDR2 SVGAGI come from the germline V gene. CDR3 in DNA: TGTGCCAGCAGCACCGTATGGGATAATGAAAAACTGTTTTTT. This translates into CASSTVWDNEKLFF.

The table lists this clonotype with many counts. V gene TRBV18 combines with J gene TRBJ1-2, with D perhaps matching TRBD1 (6 bases). V was cut by 2 bases and J by 2 bases, with 12 bases left in between. The CDR3 runs to 15 residues. Looked up from germline, CDR1 is KGHSH and CDR2 is LQKENI. DNA for the CDR3: TGTGCCAGCTCACCAACTCGGACAGACAACTATGGCTACACCTTC. It codes for CASSPTRTDNYGYTF.

This clonotype was seen a few times. The rearrangement uses TRBV5-1 and TRBJ1-1, with TRBD1 identical over 9 bases. Germline values: CDR1 SGHRS, CDR2 YFSETQ. The CDR3 spans 18 residues. Trimming at V came to 1 base and at J to 0 bases, leaving 10 bases not matched to a gene. The CDR3: CASSLRGPTGGMNTEAFF. CDR3 DNA: TGCGCCAGCAGCTTGAGAGGTCCGACAGGGGGAATGAACACTGAAGCTTTCTTT.

As for this clonotype: A read error may explain this, as a much larger clone is one base away. This chain links TRBV4-1 with TRBJ2-1; 11 nucleotides match TRBD1. The CDR3 runs 15 residues. V dropped 5 bases and J dropped 13; count of bases not matched to a gene: 13. CDR1 is MGHRA and CDR2 is YSYEKL in the germline V gene. The CDR3, as DNA: TGCGCCAGCAGCTCCCCGGACAGGGGGCAGGAGACCCAGTTCTTC. It specifies CASSSPDRGQETQFF.

This clonotype was observed many times. This rearrangement joins TRBV12-3 or TRBV12-4 to TRBJ1-6; D is unclear. The CDR3 sequence is 14 residues long. Trimming left V 5 bases short and J 2 bases short, with 7 bases between. The CDR3 spells CASSTATYNSPLHF. CDR3 DNA sequence: TGTGCCAGCAGTACCGCTACCTATAATTCACCCCTCCACTTT.

This clonotype was found many times. The gene calls are TRBV11-2 and TRBJ2-1, with TRBD2 identical over 9 bases. V dropped 5 bases and J dropped 7; count of bases not matched to a gene: 12. This CDR3 has 16 amino acids. Germline loops: CDR1 SGHAT, CDR2 FQNNGV. CDR3 coding DNA: TGTGCCAGCAGCACCTCCCTGGCGGGGGGGCAGAATGAGCAGTTCTTC. Translating gives CASSTSLAGGQNEQFF.

About this clonotype: Possible read error: a much larger clone is one base away. The chain carries TRBV7-2 and TRBJ1-5; 8 positions agree with TRBD1. The ends lost 3 bases at V and 7 bases at J; junction bases unmatched: 5. This CDR3 region has 14 residues. Germline CDR1 SGHTA, CDR2 FQGNSA. In nucleotides, the CDR3 is TGTACCAGCAGCTTTGGGACAGGTGGGCAGCCCCAGCATTTT. It yields the protein CTSSFGTGGQPQHF.

This sequence joins TRBV20-1 and TRBJ1-1; possibly TRBD1 for D (6 bases). Germline CDR1 DFQATT, CDR2 SNEGSKA (reference sequence). Trimming stripped 4 bases from V and 1 base from J, with 16 bases between. The CDR3 has 15 amino acids. CDR3 in amino acids: CSANRGVRGNTEAFF. CDR3 nucleotide sequence: TGCAGTGCTAATAGGGGGGTAAGAGGGAACACTGAAGCTTTCTTT.

This clonotype occurred a few times. The V gene is TRBV20-1, the J gene TRBJ1-1; weak D call: TRBD1 (6 bases). V was shortened by 6 bases and J by 4 bases, with 15 bases between the two germline ends. The CDR3 is 13 amino acids. CDR1 DFQATT and CDR2 SNEGSKA come from the germline V gene (reference sequence). As DNA, the CDR3 is TGCAGTGCAGGGGGGCAGGGACTCACTGAAGCTTTCTTT. Translated, it gives CSAGGQGLTEAFF.

V usage is TRBV5-6 and J usage is TRBJ2-3; TRBD1 aligns across 8 bases. V shed 4 bases, J shed 0 bases, and the junction held 16 bases outside the gene matches. CDR1 is SGHDT, CDR2 YYEEEE, per germline. The CDR3 contains 19 residues. The DNA of the CDR3 is TGTGCCAGCAGCACACCGGGACAGGCGACGTTCGTAAGCACAGATACGCAGTATTTT. Translated: CASSTPGQATFVSTDTQYF.

The V call is TRBV7-8, the J call TRBJ2-7; a weak D match, TRBD2 (6 bases). Trimming shortened V by 1 base and J by 4 bases, and 14 bases separated the two germline ends. Looked up from germline, CDR1 is SGHVS and CDR2 is FQNEAQ. The CDR3 has 15 residues. CDR3 loop: CASSLVGAAGYEQYF. The CDR3 DNA follows: TGTGCCAGCAGCTTAGTCGGGGCCGCGGGGTACGAGCAGTACTTC.

This chain links TRBV12-3 or TRBV12-4 with TRBJ1-1; D unresolved. The CDR3 covers 13 residues. The V gene lost 5 bases and the J gene lost 4 bases, with 11 bases spanning the gap. CDR3 amino acids: CASSHESSTEAFF. For the CDR3, the DNA is TGTGCCAGCAGTCATGAGTCATCCACTGAAGCTTTCTTT.

The table lists this clonotype with many counts. This chain connects TRBV7-9 to TRBJ1-5; weak D call: TRBD1 (6 bases). V shed 5 bases and J shed 6 bases, with 20 bases lying between them. The V gene's germline CDR1 is SEHNR and CDR2 FQNEAQ (reference sequence). The CDR3 spans 16 residues. Here the CDR3 reads CASSTDTGMGSQPQHF. For the CDR3, the DNA is TGTGCCAGCAGCACCGATACAGGGATGGGTAGTCAGCCCCAGCATTTT.

The chain carries TRBV3-1 and TRBJ1-1; D gene unclear. The length of the CDR3 is 14 residues. CDR1 LGHDT and CDR2 YNNKEL come from the germline V gene (reference sequence). The ends were cut back, 1 base at V and 4 bases at J, with 10 bases in the middle. The CDR3, as DNA: TGTGCCAGCAGCCAAGGACACAGCGCCACTGAAGCTTTCTTT. It yields the protein CASSQGHSATEAFF.